Shown below are 6 T cell receptor beta chains from a single sample sequenced in a study of CD8 T cells in ankylosing spondylitis. One entry per CDR3 protein results from TCRdb running MiXCR on the 5' RACE reads. This sample has 350,000 or so distinct CDR3 sequences, with 9.5% to 13% found just once. Source material: blood, either unsorted or a sorted T cell fraction (not recorded which). The origin of the receptors is a female donor with ankylosing spondylitis or in good health (not recorded which).

This clonotype was seen ten or more times. The chain combines TRBV28 with TRBJ1-1; 9 bases fit TRBD1. Germline CDR1 reads MDHEN; CDR2 reads SYDVKM. The CDR3 is 17 residues long. With 6 bases clipped from V and 0 bases from J, the junction kept 11 bases outside the gene matches. The CDR3 protein is CASRTPAGQGMNTEAFF. CDR3 sequence (DNA): TGTGCCAGCAGAACACCGGCGGGACAGGGAATGAACACTGAAGCTTTCTTT.

This clonotype appeared many times. The chain carries TRBV5-1 and TRBJ1-1; no firm D call. The germline V gene encodes CDR1 SGHRS and CDR2 YFSETQ. V dropped 1 base and J dropped 1 base, with 8 bases sitting between them. CDR3 length equals 14 residues. CDR3 residues: CASSLSQPNTEAFF. The CDR3 region has the DNA TGCGCCAGCAGCTTGAGTCAGCCGAACACTGAAGCTTTCTTT.

This clonotype has just one count. The rearrangement joins TRBV9 to TRBJ2-7; TRBD1 matches 7 bases. V lost 4 bases, J lost 5 bases, and 6 bases stayed unmatched. Germline V lookup: CDR1 SGDLS, CDR2 YYNGEE. This CDR3 region has 13 residues. The CDR3 here is CASSRTGTDEQYF. The CDR3 bases are TGTGCCAGCAGCCGAACCGGGACAGACGAGCAGTACTTC.

This chain joins TRBV28 and TRBJ2-6, with 9 bases that match TRBD1. The germline CDR1 and CDR2 sequences are MDHEN and SYDVKM. The CDR3 is 18 amino acids. V shed 7 bases, J shed 1 base, and the junction held 11 bases outside the gene matches. The CDR3 spells CASNSPRDRDSGANVLTF. The CDR3 bases are TGTGCCAGCAACTCCCCCCGGGACAGGGATTCTGGGGCCAACGTCCTGACTTTC. Full variable domain (outside the CDR3, taken from reference TRBV28 and TRBJ2-6): DVKVTQSSRYLVKRTGEKVFLECVQDMDHENMFWYRQDPGLGLRLIYFSYDVKMKEKGDIPEGYSVSREKKERFSLILESASTNQTSMYLCASNSPRDRDSGANVLTFGAGSRLTVL.

This clonotype occurred many times. The rearrangement uses TRBV20-1 and TRBJ2-1; D is undetermined. Looked up from germline, CDR1 is DFQATT and CDR2 is SNEGSKA (reference sequence). CDR3 length equals 14 residues. The CDR3 region is CSARPQTAWNEQFF. DNA of the CDR3: TGCAGCGCGAGGCCCCAGACTGCCTGGAATGAGCAGTTCTTC.

Only a few counts were recorded for this clonotype. The CDR3 protein is CASSLILGTGEFGANVLTF. DNA of the CDR3: TGCGCCAGCAGCTTAATCCTCGGGACAGGTGAATTTGGGGCCAACGTCCTGACTTTC. V gene TRBV5-1 combines with J gene TRBJ2-6; 8 bases align to TRBD1. Germline assignment: CDR1 SGHRS and CDR2 YFSETQ. The CDR3 sequence is 19 residues long. V gave up 2 bases and J gave up 3 bases; unmatched junction bases: 13.